The present TCR beta chain was sequenced within a study of CD8 T cells in ankylosing spondylitis. Overall study results and limits: The disease-linked clones had a CD8+ phenotype and low blood frequencies. Matched ankylosing spondylitis synovial fluid reportedly showed significant enrichment of disease-linked clones.

This clonotype was seen repeatedly, ten times or more. What it binds is not known. One entry per CDR3 protein, called by TCRdb with MiXCR from the 5' RACE reads. The table has about 35,000 distinct CDR3 sequences, over 9% seen once. Germline loops: CDR1 SGHRS, CDR2 YFSETQ. The V segment lost 4 bases and the J segment 6 bases; nucleotides outside the gene matches: 13. This CDR3 has 16 residues. This chain uses TRBV5-1 with TRBJ2-4, with 7 bases aligning to TRBD1. The sequence derives from a male donor with ankylosing spondylitis or in good health (not recorded which). Sequenced material: blood, either unsorted or a sorted T cell fraction (not recorded which). This CDR3 is CASSPWAGGVGNIQYF. The CDR3 DNA follows: TGCGCCAGCAGCCCGTGGGCAGGGGGTGTCGGAAACATTCAGTACTTC.